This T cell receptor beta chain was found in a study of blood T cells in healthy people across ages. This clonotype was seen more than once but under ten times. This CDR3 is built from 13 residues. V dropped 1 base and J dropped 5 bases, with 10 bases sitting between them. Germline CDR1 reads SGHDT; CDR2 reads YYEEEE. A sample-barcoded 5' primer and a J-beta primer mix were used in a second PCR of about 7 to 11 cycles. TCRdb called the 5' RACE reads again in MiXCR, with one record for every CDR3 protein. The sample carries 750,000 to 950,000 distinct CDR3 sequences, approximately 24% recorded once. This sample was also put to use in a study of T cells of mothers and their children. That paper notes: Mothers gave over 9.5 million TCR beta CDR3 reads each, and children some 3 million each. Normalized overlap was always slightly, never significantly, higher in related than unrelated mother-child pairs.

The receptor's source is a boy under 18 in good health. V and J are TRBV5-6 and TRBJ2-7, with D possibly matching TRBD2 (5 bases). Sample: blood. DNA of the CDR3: TGTGCCAGCAGCTTGTACGAGGGTGACGAGCAGTACTTC. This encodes CASSLYEGDEQYF.